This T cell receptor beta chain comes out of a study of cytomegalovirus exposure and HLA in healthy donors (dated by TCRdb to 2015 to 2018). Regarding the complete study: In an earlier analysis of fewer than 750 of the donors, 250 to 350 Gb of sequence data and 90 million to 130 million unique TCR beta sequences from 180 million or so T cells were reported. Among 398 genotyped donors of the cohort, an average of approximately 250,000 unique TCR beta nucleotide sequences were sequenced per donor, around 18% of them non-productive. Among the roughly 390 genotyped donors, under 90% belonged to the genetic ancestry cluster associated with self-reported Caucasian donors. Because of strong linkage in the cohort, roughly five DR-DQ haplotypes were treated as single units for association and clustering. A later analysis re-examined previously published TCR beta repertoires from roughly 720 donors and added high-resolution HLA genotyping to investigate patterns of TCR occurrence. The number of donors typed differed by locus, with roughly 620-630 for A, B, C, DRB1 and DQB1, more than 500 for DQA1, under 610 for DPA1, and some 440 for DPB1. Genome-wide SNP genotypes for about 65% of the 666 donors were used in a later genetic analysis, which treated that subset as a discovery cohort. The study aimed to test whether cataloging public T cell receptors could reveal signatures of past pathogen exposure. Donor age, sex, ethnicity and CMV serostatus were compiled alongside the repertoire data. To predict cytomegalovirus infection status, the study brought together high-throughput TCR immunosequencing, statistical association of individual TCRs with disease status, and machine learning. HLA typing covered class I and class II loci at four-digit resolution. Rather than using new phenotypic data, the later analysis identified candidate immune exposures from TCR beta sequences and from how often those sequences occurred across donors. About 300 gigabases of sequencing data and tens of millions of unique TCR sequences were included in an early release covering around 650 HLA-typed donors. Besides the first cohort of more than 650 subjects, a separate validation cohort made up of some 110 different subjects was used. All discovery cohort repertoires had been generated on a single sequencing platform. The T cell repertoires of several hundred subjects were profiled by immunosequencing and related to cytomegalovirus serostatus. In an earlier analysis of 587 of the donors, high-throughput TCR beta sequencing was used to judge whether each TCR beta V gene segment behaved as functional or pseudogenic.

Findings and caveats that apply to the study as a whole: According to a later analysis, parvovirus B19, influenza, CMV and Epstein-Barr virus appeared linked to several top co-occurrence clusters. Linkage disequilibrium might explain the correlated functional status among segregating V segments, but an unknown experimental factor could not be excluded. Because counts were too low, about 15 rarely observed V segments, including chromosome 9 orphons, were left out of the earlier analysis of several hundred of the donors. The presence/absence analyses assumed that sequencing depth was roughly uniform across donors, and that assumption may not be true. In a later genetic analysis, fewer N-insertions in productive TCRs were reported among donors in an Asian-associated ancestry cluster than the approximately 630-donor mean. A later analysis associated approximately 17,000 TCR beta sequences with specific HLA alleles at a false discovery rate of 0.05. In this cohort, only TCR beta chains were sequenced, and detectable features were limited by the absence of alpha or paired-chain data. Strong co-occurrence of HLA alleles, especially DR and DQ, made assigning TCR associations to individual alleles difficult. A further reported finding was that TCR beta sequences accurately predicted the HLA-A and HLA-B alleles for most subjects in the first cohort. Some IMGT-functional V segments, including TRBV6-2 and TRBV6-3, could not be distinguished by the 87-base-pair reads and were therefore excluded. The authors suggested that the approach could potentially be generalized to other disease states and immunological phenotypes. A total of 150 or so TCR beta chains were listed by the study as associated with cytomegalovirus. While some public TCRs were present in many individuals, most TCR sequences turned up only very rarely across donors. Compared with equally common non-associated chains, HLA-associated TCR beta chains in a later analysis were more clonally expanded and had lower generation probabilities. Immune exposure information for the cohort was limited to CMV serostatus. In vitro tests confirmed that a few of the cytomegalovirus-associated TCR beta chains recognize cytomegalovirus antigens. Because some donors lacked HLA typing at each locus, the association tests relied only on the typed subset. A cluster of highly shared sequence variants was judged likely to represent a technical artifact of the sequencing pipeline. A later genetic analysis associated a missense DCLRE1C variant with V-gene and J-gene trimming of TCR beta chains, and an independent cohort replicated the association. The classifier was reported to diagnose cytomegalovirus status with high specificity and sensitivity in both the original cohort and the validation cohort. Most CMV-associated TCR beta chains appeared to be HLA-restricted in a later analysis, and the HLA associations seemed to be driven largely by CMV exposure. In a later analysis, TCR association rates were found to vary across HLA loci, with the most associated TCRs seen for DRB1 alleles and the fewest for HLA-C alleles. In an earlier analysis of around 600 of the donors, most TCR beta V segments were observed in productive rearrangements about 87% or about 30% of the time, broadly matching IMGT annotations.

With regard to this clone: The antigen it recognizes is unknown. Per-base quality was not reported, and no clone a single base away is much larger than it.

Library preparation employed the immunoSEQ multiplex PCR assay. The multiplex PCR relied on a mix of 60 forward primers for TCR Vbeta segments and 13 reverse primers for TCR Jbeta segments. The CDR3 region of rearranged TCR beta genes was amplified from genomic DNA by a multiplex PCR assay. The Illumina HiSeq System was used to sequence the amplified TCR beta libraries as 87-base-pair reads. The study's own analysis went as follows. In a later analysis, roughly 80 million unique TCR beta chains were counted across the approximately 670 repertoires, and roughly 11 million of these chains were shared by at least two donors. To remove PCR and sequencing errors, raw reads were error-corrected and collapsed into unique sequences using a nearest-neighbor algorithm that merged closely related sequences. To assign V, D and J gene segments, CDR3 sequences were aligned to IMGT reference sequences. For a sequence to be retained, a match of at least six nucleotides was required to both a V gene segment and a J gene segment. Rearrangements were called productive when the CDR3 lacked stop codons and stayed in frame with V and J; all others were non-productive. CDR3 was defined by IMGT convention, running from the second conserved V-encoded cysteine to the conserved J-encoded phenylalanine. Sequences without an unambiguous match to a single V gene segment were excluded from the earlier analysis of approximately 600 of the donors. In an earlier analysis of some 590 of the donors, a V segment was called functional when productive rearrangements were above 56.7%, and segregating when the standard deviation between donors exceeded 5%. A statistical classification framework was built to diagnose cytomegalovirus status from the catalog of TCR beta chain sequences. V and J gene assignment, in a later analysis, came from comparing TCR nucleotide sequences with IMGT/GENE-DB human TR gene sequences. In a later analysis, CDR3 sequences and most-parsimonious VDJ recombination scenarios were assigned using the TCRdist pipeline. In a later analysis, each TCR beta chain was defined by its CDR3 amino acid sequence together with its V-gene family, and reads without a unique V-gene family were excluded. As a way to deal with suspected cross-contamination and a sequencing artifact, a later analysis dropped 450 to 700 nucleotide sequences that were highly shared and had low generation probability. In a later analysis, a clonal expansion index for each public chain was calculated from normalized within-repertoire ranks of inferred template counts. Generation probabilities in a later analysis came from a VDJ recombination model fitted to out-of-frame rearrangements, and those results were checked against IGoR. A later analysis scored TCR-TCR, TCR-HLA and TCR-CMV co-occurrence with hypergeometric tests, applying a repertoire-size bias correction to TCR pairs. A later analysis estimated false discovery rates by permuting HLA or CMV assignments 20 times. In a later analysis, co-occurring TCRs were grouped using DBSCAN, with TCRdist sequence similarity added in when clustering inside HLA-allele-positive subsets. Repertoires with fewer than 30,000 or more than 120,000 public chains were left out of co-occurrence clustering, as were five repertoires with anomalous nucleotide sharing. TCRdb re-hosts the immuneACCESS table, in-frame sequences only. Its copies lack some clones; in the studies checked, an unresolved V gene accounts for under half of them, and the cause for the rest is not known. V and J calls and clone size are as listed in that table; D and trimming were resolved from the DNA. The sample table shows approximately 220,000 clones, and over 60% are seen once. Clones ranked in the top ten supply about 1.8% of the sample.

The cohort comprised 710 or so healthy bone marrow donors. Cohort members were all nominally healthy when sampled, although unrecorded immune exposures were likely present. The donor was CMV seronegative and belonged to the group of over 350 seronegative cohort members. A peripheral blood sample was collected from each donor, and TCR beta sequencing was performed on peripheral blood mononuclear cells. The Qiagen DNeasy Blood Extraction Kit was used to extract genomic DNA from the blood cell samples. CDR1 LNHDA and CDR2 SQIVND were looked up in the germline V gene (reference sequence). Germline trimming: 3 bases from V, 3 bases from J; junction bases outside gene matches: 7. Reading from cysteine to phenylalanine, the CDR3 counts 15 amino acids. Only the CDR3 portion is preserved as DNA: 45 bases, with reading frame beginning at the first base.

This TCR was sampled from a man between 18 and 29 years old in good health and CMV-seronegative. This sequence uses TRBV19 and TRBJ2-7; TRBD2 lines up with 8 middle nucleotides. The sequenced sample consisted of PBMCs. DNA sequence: TGTGCCAGTAGTATCCAAACTAGCGGAAACTACGAGCAGTACTTC. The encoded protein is CASSIQTSGNYEQYF.